This T cell receptor (beta chain) was captured by sequencing in a study of PD-1 blockade in classical Hodgkin lymphoma. The overall study: The patients were dosed with nivolumab 3 mg/kg, infused intravenously every 2 weeks. Findings of the study overall: Why repertoires differed is undefined; disease activity or prior therapy possibly contributed. With CD4+ cells, TCR diversity rose significantly by C4D1, but not with CD8+ cells. It was among complete responders that baseline diversity resembled that of newly diagnosed patients.

A remark on this clone: Its matching antigen is unknown.

The CDR3 runs 17 residues. The junction had 15 bases not matched to a gene; V was cut back by 5 bases and J by 2 bases. Per the germline V gene, CDR1 is SGHAT and CDR2 is FQDESV (reference sequence). Every patient relapsed after autologous stem cell transplantation, and brentuximab vedotin exposure varied. CD4+ T cells were purified from thawed PBMCs by negative selection. Measured with immunoSEQ multiplex PCR; TCRdb has only the in-frame clones, and not every one. This table has 30,000 or so clones, more than 80% appearing once. The V gene is TRBV11-1, the J gene TRBJ2-7, with 7 bases identical to TRBD1. The sample consisted of CD4+ T cells from blood, taken at baseline. The sequence was obtained from a human donor with classical Hodgkin lymphoma. This CDR3 reads CASSPGTAPFLAYEQYF. CDR3 nucleotide sequence: TGTGCCAGCAGCCCCGGGACAGCACCCTTTTTGGCCTACGAGCAGTACTTC.